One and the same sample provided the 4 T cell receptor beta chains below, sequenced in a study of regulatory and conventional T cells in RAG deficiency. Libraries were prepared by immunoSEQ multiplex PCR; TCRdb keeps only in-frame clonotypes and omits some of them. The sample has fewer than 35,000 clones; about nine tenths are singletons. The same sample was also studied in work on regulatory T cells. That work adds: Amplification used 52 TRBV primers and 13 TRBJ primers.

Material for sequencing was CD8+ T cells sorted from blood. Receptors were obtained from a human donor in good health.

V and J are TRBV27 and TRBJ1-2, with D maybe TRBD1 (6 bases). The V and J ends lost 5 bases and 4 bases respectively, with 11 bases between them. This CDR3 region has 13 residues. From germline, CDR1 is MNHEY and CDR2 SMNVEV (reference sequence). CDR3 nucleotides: TGTGCCAGCAGTCCGCAGGGGAGCTATGGCTACACCTTC. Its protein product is CASSPQGSYGYTF.

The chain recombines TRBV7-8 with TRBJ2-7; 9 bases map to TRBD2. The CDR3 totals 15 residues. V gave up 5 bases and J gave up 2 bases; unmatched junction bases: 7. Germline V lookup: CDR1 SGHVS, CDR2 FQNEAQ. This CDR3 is CASSEQRGDAYEQYF. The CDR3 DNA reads TGTGCCAGCAGCGAACAGCGGGGGGACGCCTACGAGCAGTACTTC.

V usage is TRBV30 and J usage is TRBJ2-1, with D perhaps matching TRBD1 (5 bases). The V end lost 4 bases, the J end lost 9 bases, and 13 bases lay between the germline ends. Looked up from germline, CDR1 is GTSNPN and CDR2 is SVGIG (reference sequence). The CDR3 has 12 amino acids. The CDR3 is CAWNRPQGEQFF. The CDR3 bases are TGTGCCTGGAACAGGCCCCAGGGTGAGCAGTTCTTC.

The CDR3 protein is CASSTSPGDEQYF. The DNA for the CDR3 is TGTGCCAGTAGTACGAGTCCTGGCGACGAGCAGTACTTC. J is TRBJ2-7 and V is TRBV19; D not resolved. The germline V gene encodes CDR1 LNHDA and CDR2 SQIVND (reference sequence). V was clipped by 4 bases and J by 5 bases, with 12 bases between them. The CDR3 covers 13 residues.